This paragraph covers one TCR beta chain sequence. Its cognate antigen has yet to be identified. No base qualities exist here, and no much larger clone lies one base off it. This specimen comes from a study of radiotherapy plus CTLA-4 blockade in lung cancer (dated by TCRdb to 2017 to 2018). About the full investigation: Objective responses occurred in more than 15% of enrolled patients, and about 30% achieved disease control. The paper as a whole reports these results and caveats: The strongest predictors of response, as reported, were early dynamic changes in blood T cell clones along with a rise in serum interferon-beta after radiation. After treatment with radiotherapy and ipilimumab, TCR clones that originated in tumors expanded in peripheral blood.

The study tested focal radiation therapy combined with CTLA-4 blockade (ipilimumab) in patients with chemo-refractory metastatic non-small-cell lung cancer. The trim is 5 bases for V and 3 bases for J, with a gap of 8 bases between the germline ends. Including the terminal cysteine and phenylalanine, the CDR3 comprises 12 residues. The entry retains the CDR3 DNA only, 36 bases that are in frame from base 1. Taken from the germline V gene (reference sequence), the CDR1 and CDR2 loops are SGHAT and FQDESV. Receptors were amplified or captured by the immunoSEQ multiplex PCR assay. Imported from immuneACCESS, the table was reduced by TCRdb to in-frame sequences with V and J called. These copies leave out some clones; in studies compared against another copy, an unresolved V gene accounts for under half, and the cause of the remainder is not known. The sample table records about 53,000 clones; around 83% of these occur just once. Of the sample, 25% to 35% is held by the ten largest clones.

The rearranged chain carries TRBV11-1 and TRBJ2-7; a weak D assignment points to TRBD2 (6 bases agree). The sequencing used peripheral blood, collected from a patient treated with radiotherapy plus ipilimumab. The sequence was collected from a human donor with non-small cell lung cancer whose response to radiotherapy plus ipilimumab could not be evaluated. The DNA reads TGTGCCAGCAGCCCGCGGGGCTACGAGCAGTACTTC. Its protein is CASSPRGYEQYF.